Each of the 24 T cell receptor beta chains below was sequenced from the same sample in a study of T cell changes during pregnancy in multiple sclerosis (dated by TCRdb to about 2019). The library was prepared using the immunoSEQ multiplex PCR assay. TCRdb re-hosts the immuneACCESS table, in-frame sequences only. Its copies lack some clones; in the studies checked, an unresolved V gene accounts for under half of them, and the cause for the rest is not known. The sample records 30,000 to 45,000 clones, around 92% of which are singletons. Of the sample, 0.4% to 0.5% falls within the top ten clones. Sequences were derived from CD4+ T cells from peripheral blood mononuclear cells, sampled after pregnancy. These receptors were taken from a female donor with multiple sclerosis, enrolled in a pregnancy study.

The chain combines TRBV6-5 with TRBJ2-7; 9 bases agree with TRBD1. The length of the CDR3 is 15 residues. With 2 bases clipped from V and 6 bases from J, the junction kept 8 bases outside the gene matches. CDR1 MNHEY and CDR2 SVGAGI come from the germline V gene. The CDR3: CASSYIGDRVGEQYF. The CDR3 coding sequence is TGTGCCAGCAGTTACATAGGGGACAGGGTGGGCGAGCAGTACTTC.

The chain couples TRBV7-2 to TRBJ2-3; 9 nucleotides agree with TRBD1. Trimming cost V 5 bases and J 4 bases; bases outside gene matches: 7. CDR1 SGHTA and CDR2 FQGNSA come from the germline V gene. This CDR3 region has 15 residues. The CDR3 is CASSPGDRAADTQYF. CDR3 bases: TGTGCCAGCAGCCCAGGGGACAGGGCTGCAGATACGCAGTATTTT.

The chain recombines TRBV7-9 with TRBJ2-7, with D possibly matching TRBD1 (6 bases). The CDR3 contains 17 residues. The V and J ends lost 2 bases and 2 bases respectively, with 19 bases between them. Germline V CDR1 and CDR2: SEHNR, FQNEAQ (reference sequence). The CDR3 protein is CASSLSMRQGSPYEQYF. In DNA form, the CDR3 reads TGTGCCAGCAGCTTATCCATGAGGCAGGGGTCACCCTACGAGCAGTACTTC.

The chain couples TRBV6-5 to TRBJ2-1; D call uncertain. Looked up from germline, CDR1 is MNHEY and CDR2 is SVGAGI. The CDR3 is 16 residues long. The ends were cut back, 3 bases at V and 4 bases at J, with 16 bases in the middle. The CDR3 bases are TGTGCCAGCAGTTATAATACCCATCCCGGTTACAATGAGCAGTTCTTC. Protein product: CASSYNTHPGYNEQFF.

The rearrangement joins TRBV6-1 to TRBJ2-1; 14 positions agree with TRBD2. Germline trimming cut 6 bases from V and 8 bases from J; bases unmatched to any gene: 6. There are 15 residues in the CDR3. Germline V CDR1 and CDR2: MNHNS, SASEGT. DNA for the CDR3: TGTGCCAGCAGAGCCGGGACTAGCGGGGGCTATGAGCAGTTCTTC. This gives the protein CASRAGTSGGYEQFF.

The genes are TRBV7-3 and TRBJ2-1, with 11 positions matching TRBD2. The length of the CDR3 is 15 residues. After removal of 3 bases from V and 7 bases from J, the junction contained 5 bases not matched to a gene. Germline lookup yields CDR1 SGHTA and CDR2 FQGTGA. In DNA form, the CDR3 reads TGTGCCAGCAGCTTTAGCGGGAGGGCCGGAAATGAGCAGTTCTTC. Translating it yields CASSFSGRAGNEQFF.

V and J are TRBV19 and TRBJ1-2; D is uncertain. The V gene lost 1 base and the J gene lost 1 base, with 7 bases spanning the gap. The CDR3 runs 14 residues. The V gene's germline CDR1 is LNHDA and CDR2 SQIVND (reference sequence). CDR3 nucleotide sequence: TGTGCCAGTAGTATAGTGGCCAGTAACTATGGCTACACCTTC. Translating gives CASSIVASNYGYTF.

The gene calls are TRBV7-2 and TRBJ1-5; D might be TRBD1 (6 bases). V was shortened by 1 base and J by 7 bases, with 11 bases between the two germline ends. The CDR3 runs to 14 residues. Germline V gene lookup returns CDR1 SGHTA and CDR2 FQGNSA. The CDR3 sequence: CASSLDRVGQPQHF. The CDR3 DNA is TGTGCCAGCAGCTTAGACAGGGTCGGACAGCCCCAGCATTTT.

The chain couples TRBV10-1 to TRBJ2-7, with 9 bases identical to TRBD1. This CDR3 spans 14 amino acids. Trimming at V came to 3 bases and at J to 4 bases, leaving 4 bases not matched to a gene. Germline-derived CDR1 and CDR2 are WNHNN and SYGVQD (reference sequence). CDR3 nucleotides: TGCGCCAGCAGTGAAACAGGGGGCAGGTACGAGCAGTACTTC. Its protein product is CASSETGGRYEQYF.

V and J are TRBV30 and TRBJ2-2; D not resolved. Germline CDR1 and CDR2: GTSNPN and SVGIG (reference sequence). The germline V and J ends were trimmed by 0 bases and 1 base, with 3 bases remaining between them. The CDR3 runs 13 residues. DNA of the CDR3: TGTGCCTGGAGTGTCGGGAACACCGGGGAGCTGTTTTTT. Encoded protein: CAWSVGNTGELFF.

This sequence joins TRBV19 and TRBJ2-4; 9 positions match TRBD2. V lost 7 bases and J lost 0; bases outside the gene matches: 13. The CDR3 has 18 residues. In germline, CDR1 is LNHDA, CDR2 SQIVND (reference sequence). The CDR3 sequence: CASTGDGGGRAAKNIQYF. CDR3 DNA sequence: TGTGCCAGTACGGGAGATGGTGGCGGGAGGGCAGCCAAAAACATTCAGTACTTC.

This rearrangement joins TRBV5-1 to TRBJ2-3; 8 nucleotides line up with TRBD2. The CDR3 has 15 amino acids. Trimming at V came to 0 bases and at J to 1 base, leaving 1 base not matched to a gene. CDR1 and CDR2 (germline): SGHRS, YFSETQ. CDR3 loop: CASSLATSGTDTQYF. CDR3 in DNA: TGCGCCAGCAGCTTGGCGACTAGCGGCACAGATACGCAGTATTTT. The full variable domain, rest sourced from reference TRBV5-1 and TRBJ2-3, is KAGVTQTPRYLIKTRGQQVTLSCSPISGHRSVSWYQQTPGQGLQFLFEYFSETQRNKGNFPGRFSGRQFSNSRSEMNVSTLELGDSALYLCASSLATSGTDTQYFGPGTRLTVL.

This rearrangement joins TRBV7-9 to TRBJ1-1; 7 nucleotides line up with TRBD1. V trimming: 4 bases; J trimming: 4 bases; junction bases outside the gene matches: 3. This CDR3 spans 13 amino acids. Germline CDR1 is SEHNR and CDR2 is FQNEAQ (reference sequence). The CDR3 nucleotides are TGTGCCAGCAGCTCCACAGGGGCCACTGAAGCTTTCTTT. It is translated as CASSSTGATEAFF.

The CDR3: CASSGTIGETQYF. Written as DNA, the CDR3 is TGTGCCAGCAGCGGAACGATCGGAGAGACCCAGTACTTC. The rearrangement joins TRBV9 to TRBJ2-5; D is undetermined. V was pared by 3 bases and J by 4 bases, with 10 bases between. The CDR3 spans 13 residues. Germline assignment: CDR1 SGDLS and CDR2 YYNGEE.

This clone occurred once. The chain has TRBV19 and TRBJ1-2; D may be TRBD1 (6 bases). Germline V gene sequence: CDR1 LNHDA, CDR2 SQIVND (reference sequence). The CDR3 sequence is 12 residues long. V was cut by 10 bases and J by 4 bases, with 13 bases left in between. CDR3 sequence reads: CATRTASYGYTF. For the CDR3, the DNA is TGTGCCACCAGGACAGCGAGCTATGGCTACACCTTC. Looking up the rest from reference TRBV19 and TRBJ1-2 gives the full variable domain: DGGITQSPKYLFRKEGQNVTLSCEQNLNHDAMYWYRQDPGQGLRLIYYSQIVNDFQKGDIAEGYSVSREKKESFPLTVTSAQKNPTAFYLCATRTASYGYTFGSGTRLTVV.

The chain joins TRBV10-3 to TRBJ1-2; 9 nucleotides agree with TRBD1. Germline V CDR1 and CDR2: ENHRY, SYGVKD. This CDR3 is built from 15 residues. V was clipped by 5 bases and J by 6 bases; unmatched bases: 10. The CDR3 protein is CAISSNRDRENGYTF. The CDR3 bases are TGTGCCATCAGTTCAAACCGGGACAGGGAGAATGGCTACACCTTC.

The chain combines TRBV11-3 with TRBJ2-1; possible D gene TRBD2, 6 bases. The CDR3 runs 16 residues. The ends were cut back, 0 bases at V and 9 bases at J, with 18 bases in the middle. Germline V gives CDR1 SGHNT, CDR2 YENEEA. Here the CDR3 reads CASSLDSRSSVGEQFF. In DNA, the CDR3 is TGTGCCAGCAGCTTAGATTCGCGGTCTAGCGTAGGTGAGCAGTTCTTC.

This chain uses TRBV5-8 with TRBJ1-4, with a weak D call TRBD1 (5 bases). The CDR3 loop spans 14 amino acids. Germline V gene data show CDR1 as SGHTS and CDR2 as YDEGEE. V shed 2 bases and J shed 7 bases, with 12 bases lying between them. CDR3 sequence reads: CASSFDSAGEKLFF. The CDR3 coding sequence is TGTGCCAGCAGCTTCGACAGTGCCGGTGAAAAACTGTTTTTT.

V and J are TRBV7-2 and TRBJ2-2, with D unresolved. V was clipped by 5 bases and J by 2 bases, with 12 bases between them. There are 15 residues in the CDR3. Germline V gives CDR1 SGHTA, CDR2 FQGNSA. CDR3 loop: CASSPGSFNTGELFF. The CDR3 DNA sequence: TGTGCCAGCAGCCCCGGTTCTTTCAACACCGGGGAGCTGTTTTTT.

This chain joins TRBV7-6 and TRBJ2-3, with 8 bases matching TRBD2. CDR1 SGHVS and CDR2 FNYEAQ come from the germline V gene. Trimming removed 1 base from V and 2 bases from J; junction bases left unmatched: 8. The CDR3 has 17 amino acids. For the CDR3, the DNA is TGTGCCAGCAGCTTAGAACTGGCGGGGGGTTTCACAGATACGCAGTATTTT. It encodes CASSLELAGGFTDTQYF.

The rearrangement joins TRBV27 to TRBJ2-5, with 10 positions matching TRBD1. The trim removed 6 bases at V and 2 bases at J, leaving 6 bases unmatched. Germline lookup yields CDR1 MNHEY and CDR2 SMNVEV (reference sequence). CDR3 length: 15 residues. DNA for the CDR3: TGTGCCAGCAGGAGGACAGGGGGACAACAAGAGACCCAGTACTTC. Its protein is CASRRTGGQQETQYF.

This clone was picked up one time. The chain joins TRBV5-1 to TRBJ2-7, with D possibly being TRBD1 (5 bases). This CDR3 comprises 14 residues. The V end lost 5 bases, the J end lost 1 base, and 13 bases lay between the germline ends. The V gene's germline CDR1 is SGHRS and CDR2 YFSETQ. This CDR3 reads CASRPKDNSYEQYF. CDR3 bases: TGCGCCAGCAGACCCAAGGACAATTCCTACGAGCAGTACTTC.

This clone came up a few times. The CDR3 DNA reads as TGTGCCAGTCGAAGCGGGGCGAACACCGGGGAGCTGTTTTTT. It translates to CASRSGANTGELFF. V and J are TRBV19 and TRBJ2-2, with 7 bases identical to TRBD2. The V and J ends lost 8 bases and 0 bases, in that order; junction bases with no gene match: 3. Germline CDR1 LNHDA, CDR2 SQIVND (reference sequence). The CDR3 spans 14 residues.

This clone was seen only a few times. The CDR3 bases are TGTGCCTGGAGTGAAAACAGGGTGGGCTACACCTTC. Amino acid sequence: CAWSENRVGYTF. The chain joins TRBV30 to TRBJ1-2, with D possibly matching TRBD1 (6 bases). The CDR3 has 12 residues. V lost 1 base, J lost 8 bases, and 11 bases lay in between. Germline loops: CDR1 GTSNPN, CDR2 SVGIG (reference sequence).